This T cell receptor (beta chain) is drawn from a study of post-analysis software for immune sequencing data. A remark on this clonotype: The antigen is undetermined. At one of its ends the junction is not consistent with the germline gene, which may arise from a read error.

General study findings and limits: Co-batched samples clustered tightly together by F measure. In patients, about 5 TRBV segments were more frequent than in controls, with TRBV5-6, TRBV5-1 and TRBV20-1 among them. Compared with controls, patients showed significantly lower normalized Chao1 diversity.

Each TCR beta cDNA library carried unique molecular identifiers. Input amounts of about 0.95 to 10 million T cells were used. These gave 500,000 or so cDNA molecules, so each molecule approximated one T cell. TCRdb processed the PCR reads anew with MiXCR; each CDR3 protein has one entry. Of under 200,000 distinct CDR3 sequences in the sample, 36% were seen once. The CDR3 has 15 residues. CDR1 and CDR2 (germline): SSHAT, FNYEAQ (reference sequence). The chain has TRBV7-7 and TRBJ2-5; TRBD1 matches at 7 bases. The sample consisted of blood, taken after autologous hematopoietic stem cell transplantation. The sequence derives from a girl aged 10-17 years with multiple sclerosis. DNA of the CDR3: TGTGCTAGCAGCTTAGTAGGGACAGCCCAAGAGACCCAGTACTTC. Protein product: CASSLVGTAQETQYF.